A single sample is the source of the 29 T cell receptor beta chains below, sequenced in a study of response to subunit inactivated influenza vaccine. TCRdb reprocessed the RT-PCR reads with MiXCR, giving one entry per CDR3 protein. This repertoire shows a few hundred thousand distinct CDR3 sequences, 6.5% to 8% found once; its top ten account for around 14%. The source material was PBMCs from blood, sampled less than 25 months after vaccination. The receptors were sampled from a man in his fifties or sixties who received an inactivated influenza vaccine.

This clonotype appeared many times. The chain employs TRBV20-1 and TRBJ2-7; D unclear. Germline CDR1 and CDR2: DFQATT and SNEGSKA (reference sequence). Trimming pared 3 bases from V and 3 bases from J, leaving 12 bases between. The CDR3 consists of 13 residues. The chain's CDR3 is CSASKGSGYEQYF. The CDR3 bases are TGCAGTGCTAGTAAGGGTTCGGGCTACGAGCAGTACTTC.

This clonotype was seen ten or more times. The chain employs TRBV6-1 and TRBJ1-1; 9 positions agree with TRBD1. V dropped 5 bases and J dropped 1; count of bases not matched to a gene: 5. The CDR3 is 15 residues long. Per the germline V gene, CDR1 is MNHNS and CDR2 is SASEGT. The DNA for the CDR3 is TGTGCCAGCAGTACGACAGGGGGAACGAACACTGAAGCTTTCTTT. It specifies CASSTTGGTNTEAFF.

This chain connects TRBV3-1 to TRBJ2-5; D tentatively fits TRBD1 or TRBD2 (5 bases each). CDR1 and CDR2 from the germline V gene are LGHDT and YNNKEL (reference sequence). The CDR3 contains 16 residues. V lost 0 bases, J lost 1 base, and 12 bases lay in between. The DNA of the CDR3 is TGTGCCAGCAGCCAAGATCGAGGGGTGGTCCAAGAGACCCAGTACTTC. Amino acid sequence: CASSQDRGVVQETQYF.

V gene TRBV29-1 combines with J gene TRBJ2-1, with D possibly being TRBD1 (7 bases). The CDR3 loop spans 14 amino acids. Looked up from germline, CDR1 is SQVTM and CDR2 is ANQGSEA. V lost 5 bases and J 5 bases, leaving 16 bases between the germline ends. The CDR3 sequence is CSVNRQGGHNEQFF. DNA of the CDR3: TGCAGCGTTAATAGGCAGGGGGGCCACAATGAGCAGTTCTTC.

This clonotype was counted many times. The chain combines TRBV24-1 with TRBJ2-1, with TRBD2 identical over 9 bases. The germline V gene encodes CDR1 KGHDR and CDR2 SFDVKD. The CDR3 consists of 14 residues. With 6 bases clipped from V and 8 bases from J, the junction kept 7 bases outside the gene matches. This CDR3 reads CATSSVGTSHEQFF. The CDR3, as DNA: TGTGCCACCAGTTCCGTCGGGACTAGCCATGAGCAGTTCTTC.

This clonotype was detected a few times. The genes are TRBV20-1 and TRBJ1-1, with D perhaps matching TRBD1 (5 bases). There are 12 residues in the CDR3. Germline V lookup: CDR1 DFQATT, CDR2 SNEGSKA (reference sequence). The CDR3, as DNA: TGCAGAATGGGGACCTCCAACACTGAAGCTTTCTTT. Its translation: CRMGTSNTEAFF.

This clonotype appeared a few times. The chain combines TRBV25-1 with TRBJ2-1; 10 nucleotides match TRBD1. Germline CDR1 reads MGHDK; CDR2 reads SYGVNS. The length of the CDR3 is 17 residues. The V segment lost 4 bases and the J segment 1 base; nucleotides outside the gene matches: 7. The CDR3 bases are TGTGCCAGCAGTGGGGGGGGACAGGGGAGGTCCTACAATGAGCAGTTCTTC. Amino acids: CASSGGGQGRSYNEQFF.

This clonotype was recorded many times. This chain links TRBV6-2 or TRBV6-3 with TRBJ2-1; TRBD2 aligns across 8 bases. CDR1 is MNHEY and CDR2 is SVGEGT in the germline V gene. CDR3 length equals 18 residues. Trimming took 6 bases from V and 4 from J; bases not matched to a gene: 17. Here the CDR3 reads CASSPGLGLQRGYNEQFF. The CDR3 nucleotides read TGTGCCAGCAGCCCAGGGCTTGGTTTGCAGCGGGGGTACAATGAGCAGTTCTTC.

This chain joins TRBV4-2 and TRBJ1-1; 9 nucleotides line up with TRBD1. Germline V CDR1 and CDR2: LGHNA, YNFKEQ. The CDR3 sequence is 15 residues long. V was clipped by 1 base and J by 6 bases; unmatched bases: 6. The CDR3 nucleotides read TGTGCCAGCAGCCAAGGAACAGGGGGCGCGGCTGAAGCTTTCTTT. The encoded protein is CASSQGTGGAAEAFF.

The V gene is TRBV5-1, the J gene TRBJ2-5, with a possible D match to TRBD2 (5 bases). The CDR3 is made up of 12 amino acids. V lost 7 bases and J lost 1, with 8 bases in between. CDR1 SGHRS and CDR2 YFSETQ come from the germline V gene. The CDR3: CASRETQETQYF. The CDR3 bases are TGCGCCAGCCGGGAAACCCAAGAGACCCAGTACTTC.

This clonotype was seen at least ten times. CDR3: CASSFGRGEYNEQFF. For the CDR3, the DNA is TGCGCCAGCAGCTTTGGCAGGGGGGAGTACAATGAGCAGTTCTTC. The rearrangement uses TRBV5-1 and TRBJ2-1, with D perhaps matching TRBD1 (7 bases). Germline CDR1 reads SGHRS; CDR2 reads YFSETQ. This CDR3 spans 15 amino acids. The V and J ends lost 2 bases and 4 bases respectively, with 13 bases between them. The full variable domain, in which reference TRBV5-1 and TRBJ2-1 provide the parts outside the CDR3, is KAGVTQTPRYLIKTRGQQVTLSCSPISGHRSVSWYQQTPGQGLQFLFEYFSETQRNKGNFPGRFSGRQFSNSRSEMNVSTLELGDSALYLCASSFGRGEYNEQFFGPGTRLTVL.

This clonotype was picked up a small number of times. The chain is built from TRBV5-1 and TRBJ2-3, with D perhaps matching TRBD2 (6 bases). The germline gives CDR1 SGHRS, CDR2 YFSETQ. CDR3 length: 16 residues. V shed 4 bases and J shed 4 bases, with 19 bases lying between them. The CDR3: CASSMTGTPQSDTQYF. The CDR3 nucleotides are TGCGCCAGCAGCATGACCGGGACTCCTCAATCAGATACGCAGTATTTT.

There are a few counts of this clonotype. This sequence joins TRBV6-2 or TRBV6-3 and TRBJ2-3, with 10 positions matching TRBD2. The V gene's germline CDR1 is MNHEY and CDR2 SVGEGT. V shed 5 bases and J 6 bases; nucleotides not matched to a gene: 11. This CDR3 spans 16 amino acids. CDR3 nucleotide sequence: TGTGCCAGCAGTCAATTCCCGACTAGCGGGTGGGATACGCAGTATTTT. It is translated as CASSQFPTSGWDTQYF.

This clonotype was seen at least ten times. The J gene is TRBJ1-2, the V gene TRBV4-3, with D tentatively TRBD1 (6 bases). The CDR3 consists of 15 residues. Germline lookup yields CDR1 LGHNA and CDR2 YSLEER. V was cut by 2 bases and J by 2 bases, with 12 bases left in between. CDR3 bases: TGCGCCAGCAGCCAACAACAGGGTCCCAACTATGGCTACACCTTC. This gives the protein CASSQQQGPNYGYTF.

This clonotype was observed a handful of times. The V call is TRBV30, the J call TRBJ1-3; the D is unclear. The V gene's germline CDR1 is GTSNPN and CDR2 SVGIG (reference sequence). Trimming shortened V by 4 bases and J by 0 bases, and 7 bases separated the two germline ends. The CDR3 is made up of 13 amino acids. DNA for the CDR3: TGTGCCTGGACCAAGGGCTCTGGAAACACCATATATTTT. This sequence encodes CAWTKGSGNTIYF.

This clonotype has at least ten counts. CDR3 sequence (DNA): TGTGCCAGCAGCTTCGGGACGGCGTCTAGCACAGATACGCAGTATTTT. It yields the protein CASSFGTASSTDTQYF. The chain uses TRBV7-9 and TRBJ2-3; perhaps D is TRBD1 or TRBD2 (5 bases each). CDR3 length: 16 amino acids. Germline CDR1 is SEHNR and CDR2 is FQNEAQ (reference sequence). V lost 3 bases and J 0 bases, leaving 13 bases between the germline ends.

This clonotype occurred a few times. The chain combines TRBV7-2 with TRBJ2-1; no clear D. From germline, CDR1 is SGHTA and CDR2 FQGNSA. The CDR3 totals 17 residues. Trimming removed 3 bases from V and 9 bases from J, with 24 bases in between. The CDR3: CASSFRVWAVQRGEQFF. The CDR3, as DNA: TGTGCCAGCAGCTTTAGGGTTTGGGCCGTACAGAGAGGTGAGCAGTTCTTC.

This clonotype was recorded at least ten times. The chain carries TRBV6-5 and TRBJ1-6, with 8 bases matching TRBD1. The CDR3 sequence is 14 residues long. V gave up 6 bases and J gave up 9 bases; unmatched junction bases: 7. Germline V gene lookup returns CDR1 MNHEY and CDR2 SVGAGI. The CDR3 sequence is CASSYGQGGSPLHF. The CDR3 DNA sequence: TGTGCCAGCAGCTATGGACAGGGCGGTTCACCCCTCCACTTT.

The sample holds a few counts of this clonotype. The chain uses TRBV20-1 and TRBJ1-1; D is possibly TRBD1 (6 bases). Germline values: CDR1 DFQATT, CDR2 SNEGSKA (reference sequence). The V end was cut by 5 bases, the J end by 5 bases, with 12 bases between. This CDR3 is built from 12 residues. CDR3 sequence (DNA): TGCAGTGCTTACGGGGGCCTGACTGAAGCTTTCTTT. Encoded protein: CSAYGGLTEAFF.

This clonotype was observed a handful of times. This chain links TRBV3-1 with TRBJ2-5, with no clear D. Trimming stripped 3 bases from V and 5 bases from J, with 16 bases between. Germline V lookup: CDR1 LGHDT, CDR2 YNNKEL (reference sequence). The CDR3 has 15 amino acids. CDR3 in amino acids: CASSQSPRALETQYF. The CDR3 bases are TGTGCCAGCAGCCAGTCTCCACGGGCCTTGGAGACCCAGTACTTC.

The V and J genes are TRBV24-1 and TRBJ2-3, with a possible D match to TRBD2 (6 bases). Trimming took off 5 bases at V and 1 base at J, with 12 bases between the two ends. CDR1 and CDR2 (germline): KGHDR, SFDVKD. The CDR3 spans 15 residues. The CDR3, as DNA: TGTGCCACCAGTGCCTATTGGGGGGGCACAGATACGCAGTATTTT. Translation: CATSAYWGGTDTQYF.

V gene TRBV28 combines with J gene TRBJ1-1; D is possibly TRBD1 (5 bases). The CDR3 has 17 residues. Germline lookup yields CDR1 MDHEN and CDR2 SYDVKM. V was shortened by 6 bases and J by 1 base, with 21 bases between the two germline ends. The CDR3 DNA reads TGTGCCAGCAGCACCCCTCTATACGGGGCCCCGAACACTGAAGCTTTCTTT. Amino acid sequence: CASSTPLYGAPNTEAFF.

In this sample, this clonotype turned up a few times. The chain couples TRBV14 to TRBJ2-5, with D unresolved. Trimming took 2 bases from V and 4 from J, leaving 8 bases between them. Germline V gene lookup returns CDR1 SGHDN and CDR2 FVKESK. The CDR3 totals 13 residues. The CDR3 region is CASSQFGRETQYF. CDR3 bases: TGTGCCAGCAGCCAATTTGGAAGAGAGACCCAGTACTTC.

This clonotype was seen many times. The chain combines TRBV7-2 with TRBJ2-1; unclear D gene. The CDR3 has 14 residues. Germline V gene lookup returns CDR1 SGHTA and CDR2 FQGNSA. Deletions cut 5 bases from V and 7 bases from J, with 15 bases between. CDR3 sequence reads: CASSPPSSVNEQFF. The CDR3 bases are TGTGCCAGCAGCCCCCCGAGTTCAGTGAATGAGCAGTTCTTC.

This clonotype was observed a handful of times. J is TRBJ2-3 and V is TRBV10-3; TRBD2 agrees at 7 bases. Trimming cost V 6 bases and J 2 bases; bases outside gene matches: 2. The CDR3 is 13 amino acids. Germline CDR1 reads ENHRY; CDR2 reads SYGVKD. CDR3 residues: CAIRGLNTDTQYF. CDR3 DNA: TGTGCCATCAGGGGACTAAACACAGATACGCAGTATTTT.

CDR3 sequence: CASSLSGAGETQYF. In DNA form, the CDR3 reads TGCGCCAGCAGTCTGAGTGGGGCGGGAGAGACCCAGTACTTC. This sequence joins TRBV5-1 and TRBJ2-5, with D possibly being TRBD1 or TRBD2 (5 bases each). The germline V gene has CDR1 SGHRS and CDR2 YFSETQ. The ends were cut back, 5 bases at V and 4 bases at J, with 15 bases in the middle. The CDR3 is 14 residues long.

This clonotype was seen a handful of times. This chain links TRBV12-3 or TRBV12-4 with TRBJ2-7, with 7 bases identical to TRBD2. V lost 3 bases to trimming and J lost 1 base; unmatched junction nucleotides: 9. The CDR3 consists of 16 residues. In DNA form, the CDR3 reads TGTGCCAGCAGTTTGATTTTGACGGGGGGTTCCTACGAGCAGTACTTC. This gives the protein CASSLILTGGSYEQYF.

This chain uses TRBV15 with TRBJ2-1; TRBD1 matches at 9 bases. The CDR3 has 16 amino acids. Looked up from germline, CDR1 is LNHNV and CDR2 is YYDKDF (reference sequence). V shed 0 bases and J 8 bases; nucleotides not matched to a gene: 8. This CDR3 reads CATSRETGTGIYEQFF. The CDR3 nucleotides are TGTGCCACCAGCAGAGAAACCGGGACAGGGATCTATGAGCAGTTCTTC.

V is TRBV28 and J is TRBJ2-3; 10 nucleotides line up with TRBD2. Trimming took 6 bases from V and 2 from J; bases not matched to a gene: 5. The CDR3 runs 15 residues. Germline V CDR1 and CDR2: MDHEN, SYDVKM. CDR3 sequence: CASSQTSGDTDTQYF. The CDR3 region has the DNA TGTGCCAGCAGCCAAACTAGCGGGGACACAGATACGCAGTATTTT.